This T cell receptor (beta chain) was documented in a study of T-cell memory formation after mild COVID-19. In TCRdb, the 5' RACE reads were re-called with MiXCR into one record per CDR3 protein. The repertoire has some 410,000 distinct CDR3 sequences, around 22% of them found once; the top ten carry less than 15%. CDR3 length: 15 amino acids. CDR1 is DFQATT, CDR2 SNEGSKA, per germline (reference sequence). Trimming removed 2 bases from V and 0 bases from J, with 14 bases in between. The source of this sequence is an adult woman who had mild COVID-19 (a few samples of this study predate the infection). Cell type and time point are not known. The sequenced sample was PBMCs or a T cell subset sorted from them (not recorded which). The chain couples TRBV20-1 to TRBJ2-7; D is perhaps TRBD1 or TRBD2 (5 bases each). CDR3 sequence: CSARPTGTVSYEQYF. The CDR3 DNA is TGCAGTGCTAGACCTACTGGGACGGTCTCCTACGAGCAGTACTTC.